This T cell receptor beta chain was identified during a study of tumor-infiltrating lymphocytes in primary liver carcinoma. Bulk tissue was left unsorted, and RNA and DNA were co-extracted from about 19-30 mg of it. Donors were untreated and chronically infected with HBV. There are a few counts of this clonotype. The junction departs from the called germline gene at one end, perhaps through a read error. A primer matching the constant region was used to make TCR beta cDNA from approximately 0.45 ug of total RNA. TCR beta libraries came from three nested multiplex PCR rounds using slightly modified ARM-PCR. Each of the first two PCR rounds ran around 10 cycles with TRBV1-TRBV30 forward and C-beta reverse primers. Using its own MiXCR run on the multiplex PCR reads, TCRdb lists one record per CDR3 protein. The sample records 55,000 to 70,000 distinct CDR3 sequences, just over 70% being singletons. Germline lookup yields CDR1 SGHDT and CDR2 YYEEEE. The CDR3 spans 14 residues.

Sequencing input: liver tumor tissue from sampling region 2. As to subset: tumor region T2, inferior pole. The TCR was taken from a man aged 40-49 years with primary liver carcinoma and hepatitis B virus infection. The gene calls are TRBV5-6 and TRBJ2-3, with 8 bases identical to TRBD1. The CDR3 DNA reads as TGTGCCAGCAGCTTGCAGGGGGCAACAGATATGCAGTATTTT. It translates to CASSLQGATDMQYF.